Below, 15 T cell receptor beta chains from the same sample are listed, as sequenced in a study of shared clonotypes between healthy human individuals. The method was immunoSEQ multiplex PCR; TCRdb's version includes in-frame clones alone and lacks a portion of them. The sample carries fewer than 600,000 clones, 75% to 85% recorded once. Sequenced: PBMCs. Receptors originate from a woman in her 40s in good health. Some clones in this sample may be carry-over from other donors' samples.

This chain links TRBV18 with TRBJ2-3; 8 positions match TRBD2. CDR1 and CDR2 (germline): KGHSH, LQKENI. The V gene end was trimmed by 4 bases and the J gene end by 0 bases; junction bases not matched to a gene: 6. This CDR3 is built from 16 residues. CDR3 region: CASSLTSVRSTDTQYF. The CDR3 DNA reads as TGTGCCAGCTCACTGACTAGCGTACGAAGCACAGATACGCAGTATTTT.

V is TRBV15 and J is TRBJ1-2; perhaps TRBD1 as D (5 bases). The germline CDR1 and CDR2 sequences are LNHNV and YYDKDF (reference sequence). The CDR3 has 16 residues. The V and J ends lost 5 bases and 1 base respectively, with 17 bases between them. The CDR3 region is CATSGRGHLGNYGYTF. The CDR3 nucleotides are TGTGCCACCAGCGGCCGGGGCCACCTAGGTAACTATGGCTACACCTTC.

The chain recombines TRBV7-8 with TRBJ2-2; D may match TRBD1 or TRBD2 (5 bases each). Trimming removed 9 bases at V and 6 bases at J, with 11 bases between. Germline CDR1 and CDR2: SGHVS and FQNEAQ. This CDR3 is 12 amino acids long. DNA for the CDR3: TGTGCCAGTAGGGACGTATCCGGGGAGCTGTTTTTT. This encodes CASRDVSGELFF.

This clone was found many times. The gene calls are TRBV28 and TRBJ1-1; D is undetermined. Germline lookup yields CDR1 MDHEN and CDR2 SYDVKM. V lost 2 bases and J lost 9, with 16 bases in between. The length of the CDR3 is 14 residues. CDR3 nucleotides: TGTGCCAGCAGTTTACCGGGTCACGGTGCTAAAGCTTTCTTT. It specifies CASSLPGHGAKAFF.

V usage is TRBV18 and J usage is TRBJ2-1, with TRBD1 matching 9 bases. CDR3 length equals 15 residues. Germline assignment: CDR1 KGHSH and CDR2 LQKENI. The V gene end was trimmed by 1 base and the J gene end by 8 bases; junction bases not matched to a gene: 6. The DNA of the CDR3 is TGTGCCAGCTCACCACAATACAGGGGGCTCGATGAGCAGTTCTTC. It encodes CASSPQYRGLDEQFF.

The chain links TRBV19 to TRBJ2-3; D possibly corresponds to TRBD2 (7 bases). Trimming stripped 3 bases from V and 5 bases from J, with 12 bases between. This CDR3 is built from 14 residues. CDR1 is LNHDA and CDR2 is SQIVND in the germline V gene (reference sequence). DNA for the CDR3: TGTGCCAGTAGTATGGGGGCTAGCGGAGATACGCAGTATTTT. It is translated as CASSMGASGDTQYF.

This chain's CDR3 is CASSLLAGEEETQYF. The CDR3 nucleotides read TGTGCCAGCAGCTTACTAGCGGGAGAGGAAGAGACCCAGTACTTC. J is TRBJ2-5 and V is TRBV11-1; 10 nucleotides align to TRBD2. Germline lookup yields CDR1 SGHAT and CDR2 FQDESV (reference sequence). The CDR3 runs to 15 residues. The junction had 3 bases not matched to a gene; V was cut back by 2 bases and J by 3 bases.

The genes are TRBV29-1 and TRBJ2-3; D gene unclear. The CDR3 runs to 11 residues. Germline assignment: CDR1 SQVTM and CDR2 ANQGSEA. V dropped 2 bases and J dropped 5 bases, with 5 bases sitting between them. The CDR3 is CSVELLDTQYF. CDR3 in DNA: TGCAGCGTTGAATTATTAGATACGCAGTATTTT.

This chain connects TRBV2 to TRBJ2-7; D gene ambiguous. This CDR3 contains 12 residues. In germline, CDR1 is SNHLY, CDR2 FYNNEI. The germline V and J ends were trimmed by 3 bases and 3 bases, with 6 bases remaining between them. The CDR3 here is CASSDDDYEQYF. In DNA form, the CDR3 reads TGTGCCAGCAGTGATGACGACTACGAGCAGTACTTC.

This clone was counted a few times. The chain carries TRBV10-2 and TRBJ1-5; TRBD1 is a possible D gene (5 bases). The CDR3 runs 14 residues. With 3 bases removed from V and 4 bases from J, the gap between germline ends came to 10 bases. Germline-derived CDR1 and CDR2 are WSHSY and SAAADI. CDR3 DNA sequence: TGCGCCAGCAGTGATGGACAACGGAATCAGCCCCAGCATTTT. Amino acid sequence: CASSDGQRNQPQHF.

The rearrangement uses TRBV7-2 and TRBJ2-7; D is unresolved. The germline V gene encodes CDR1 SGHTA and CDR2 FQGNSA. V shed 2 bases and J shed 3 bases, with 11 bases lying between them. The CDR3 runs 14 residues. CDR3 DNA sequence: TGTGCCAGCAGCTTAATTTTGGGTCTCTACGAGCAGTACTTC. Encoded protein: CASSLILGLYEQYF.

V and J are TRBV13 and TRBJ2-7, with 8 bases identical to TRBD1. CDR3 length: 15 amino acids. After removal of 5 bases from V and 3 bases from J, the junction contained 9 bases not matched to a gene. Germline assignment: CDR1 PRHDT and CDR2 FYEKMQ (reference sequence). CDR3 coding DNA: TGTGCCAGCAGCCCCGGGACAGGAATCCTCTACGAGCAGTACTTC. Translated: CASSPGTGILYEQYF.

V usage is TRBV6-5 and J usage is TRBJ2-7; possibly TRBD2 for D (5 bases). Germline V gene sequence: CDR1 MNHEY, CDR2 SVGAGI. V lost 0 bases and J lost 3, with 12 bases in between. This CDR3 contains 15 residues. CDR3 sequence: CASSYSRDQVYEQYF. CDR3 coding DNA: TGTGCCAGCAGTTACTCACGGGATCAGGTCTACGAGCAGTACTTC.

Written as DNA, the CDR3 is TGCGCCAGCAGCTTGGGGACAGGTGACACCTACGAGCAGTACTTC. Encoded protein: CASSLGTGDTYEQYF. The V call is TRBV5-1, the J call TRBJ2-7; 7 bases fit TRBD1. V lost 0 bases to trimming and J lost 2 bases; unmatched junction nucleotides: 5. CDR1 and CDR2 from the germline V gene are SGHRS and YFSETQ. The CDR3 runs to 15 residues.

The rearrangement uses TRBV6-1 and TRBJ1-5, with 9 bases identical to TRBD1. The germline gives CDR1 MNHNS, CDR2 SASEGT. This CDR3 has 15 amino acids. J was trimmed by 2 bases and V by 1 base; bases with no gene match: 0. The CDR3 protein is CASSEGTGGNQPQHF. In DNA, the CDR3 is TGTGCCAGCAGTGAAGGGACAGGGGGCAATCAGCCCCAGCATTTT.